This is a list of T cell receptor beta chains from one sample in a study of blood T cells in healthy people across ages. TCRdb recomputed calls from the 5' RACE reads with MiXCR, one row per CDR3 protein. The sample consists of more than 700,000 distinct CDR3 sequences, 53% of them appearing once. Sequenced sample: blood. The receptors were gathered from a man older than 75 in good health. Both conserved end residues are part of each CDR3. The D gene is left open where the match is weak. Some rows have no size entry. The others give once, few or many, or a class for an expanded clone.

abundance,j_gene,v_gene,d_gene,len,CDR3aa,CDR3nt
-,TRBJ2-3,TRBV14,TRBD2,17,CASSQTTSGASTDTQYF,TGTGCCAGCAGCCAAACGACTAGCGGAGCTAGCACAGATACGCAGTATTTT
few,TRBJ2-1,TRBV12-3/TRBV12-4,TRBD2,14,CASSLGEAGNEQFF,TGTGCCAGCAGTTTAGGTGAAGCGGGGAATGAGCAGTTCTTC
-,TRBJ2-5,TRBV6-5,-,15,CASSYSATLTETQYF,TGTGCCAGCAGTTACTCAGCAACCCTAACGGAGACCCAGTACTTC
many,TRBJ2-7,TRBV6-5,-,13,CASSYSFGYEQYF,TGTGCCAGCAGTTACTCGTTTGGCTACGAGCAGTACTTC
-,TRBJ2-1,TRBV5-1,TRBD1,15,CASSLRGQGLGEQFF,TGCGCCAGCAGCTTACGCGGACAGGGTCTAGGTGAGCAGTTCTTC
few,TRBJ1-2,TRBV2,-,16,CASSETVRAPRGGYTF,TGTGCCAGCAGTGAAACTGTCCGGGCCCCGAGGGGCGGCTACACCTTC
few,TRBJ2-1,TRBV27,TRBD1,11,CASSRGTGEFF,TGTGCCAGCAGTAGGGGGACAGGGGAGTTCTTC
-,TRBJ1-6,TRBV12-3/TRBV12-4,-,14,CASSPGTGYSPLHF,TGTGCCAGCAGCCCCGGGACCGGATATTCACCCCTCCACTTT
-,TRBJ2-4,TRBV11-2,-,15,CASSETRPAKNIQYF,TGTGCCAGCAGCGAAACTAGACCAGCCAAAAACATTCAGTACTTC
few,TRBJ2-4,TRBV6-2/TRBV6-3,-,15,CASSYGGNKENIQYF,TGTGCCAGCAGTTACGGGGGGAACAAAGAGAACATTCAGTACTTC
few,TRBJ2-1,TRBV29-1,TRBD2,16,CSVEEGTSGSWDEQFF,TGCAGCGTTGAAGAGGGGACTAGCGGGAGTTGGGATGAGCAGTTCTTC